This T cell receptor (beta chain) comes out of a study of radiation and T cells in renal cell carcinoma. Sample treatment: treatment-naive control, cytoreductive nephrectomy. Using immunoSEQ multiplex PCR, the repertoire was profiled, and TCRdb retains in-frame clones only, with some absent. The sample lists 13,000 or so clones, about 65% occurring once. J gave up 2 bases and V 1 base, and 8 bases lay outside the gene matches. CDR1 MGHRA and CDR2 YSYEKL come from the germline V gene. This CDR3 has 18 amino acids. Sequences were derived from tumor tissue, sampled from a patient whose treatment was nephrectomy without radiotherapy. This sequence joins TRBV4-1 and TRBJ1-1, with 12 bases matching TRBD1. The receptor comes from an elderly woman with renal cell carcinoma. The CDR3 DNA reads TGCGCCAGCAGCCAAGCCCCCGGGACAGGGGGCCTAAACACTGAAGCTTTCTTT. This gives the protein CASSQAPGTGGLNTEAFF.